This T cell receptor (beta chain) was captured in a study of shared T cell receptors in the human thymus. Clones were sequenced by immunoSEQ multiplex PCR, and TCRdb holds only the in-frame ones, with some missing. This sample carries hundreds of thousands of clones, 70% to 90% of them seen once, and the ten largest clones take 0.008% to 0.011%. The CDR3 totals 19 residues. The V gene's germline CDR1 is MGHRA and CDR2 YSYEKL. The trim removed 3 bases at V and 3 bases at J, leaving 16 bases unmatched. These data were also reused for a study on human thymus T cells. That paper adds: Thymus was obtained from resections taken during corrective heart surgery.

Source material: thymocytes. V is TRBV4-1 and J is TRBJ1-3, with 8 bases lining up with TRBD1. The TCR comes from a girl under three years old with a congenital heart defect. CDR3 sequence reads: CASSQDPGQAYPSGNTIYF. CDR3 in DNA: TGCGCCAGCAGCCAGGATCCGGGACAGGCCTATCCAAGTGGAAACACCATATATTTT.